Below, 20 T cell receptor beta chains from the same sample are listed, as sequenced in a study of cytomegalovirus exposure and HLA in healthy donors. 60 Vbeta and 13 Jbeta primers were used in PCR. The data were produced by immunoSEQ multiplex PCR, yet TCRdb's version contains in-frame clones alone and is incomplete. The table has 100,000 to 150,000 clones, approximately 83% seen once. Sequences were obtained from PBMCs. These receptors all come from a girl between 2 and 10 years old in good health and CMV-seronegative.

The genes are TRBV7-6 and TRBJ1-4; D gene uncertain. CDR3 size: 16 residues. CDR1 is SGHVS, CDR2 FNYEAQ, per germline. V dropped 1 base and J dropped 8 bases, with 17 bases sitting between them. The CDR3 nucleotides read TGTGCCAGCAGCTTAGGGGTCGGGAGGGTAGGAGAAAAACTGTTTTTT. Its translation is CASSLGVGRVGEKLFF.

The chain has TRBV6-1 and TRBJ2-7, with 7 bases fitting TRBD2. The junction had 6 bases not matched to a gene; V was cut back by 2 bases and J by 2 bases. Germline CDR1 is MNHNS and CDR2 is SASEGT. The CDR3 runs to 15 residues. CDR3 amino acids: CASSESSSGAYEQYF. CDR3 nucleotide sequence: TGTGCCAGCAGTGAATCGTCTAGCGGTGCCTACGAGCAGTACTTC.

The chain has TRBV29-1 and TRBJ1-2; 8 bases fit TRBD1. The CDR3 loop spans 14 amino acids. Germline CDR1 is SQVTM and CDR2 is ANQGSEA. V gave up 4 bases and J gave up 4 bases; unmatched junction bases: 8. CDR3 bases: TGCAGCGTTGGGGACAGGATGGGGAGCTATGGCTACACCTTC. Residues: CSVGDRMGSYGYTF.

J is TRBJ2-1 and V is TRBV7-9; the D gene is possibly TRBD2 (6 bases). The V gene's germline CDR1 is SEHNR and CDR2 FQNEAQ (reference sequence). Trimming took off 7 bases at V and 7 bases at J, with 11 bases between the two ends. The CDR3 is 12 amino acids. The CDR3 sequence is CASTPGRNEQFF. The CDR3 region has the DNA TGTGCCAGCACCCCAGGGAGGAATGAGCAGTTCTTC.

This rearrangement joins TRBV19 to TRBJ2-7; 9 nucleotides match TRBD1. J lost 5 bases, V lost 5 bases, and 4 bases had no gene match. CDR1 LNHDA and CDR2 SQIVND come from the germline V gene (reference sequence). CDR3 size: 13 residues. For the CDR3, the DNA is TGTGCCAGTAGTTTGGGACAGGGAGACGAGCAGTACTTC. It yields the protein CASSLGQGDEQYF. The whole variable domain, filled in from reference TRBV19 and TRBJ2-7, reads DGGITQSPKYLFRKEGQNVTLSCEQNLNHDAMYWYRQDPGQGLRLIYYSQIVNDFQKGDIAEGYSVSREKKESFPLTVTSAQKNPTAFYLCASSLGQGDEQYFGPGTRLTVT.

The chain carries TRBV2 and TRBJ1-1; TRBD1 agrees at 7 bases. Germline CDR1 is SNHLY and CDR2 is FYNNEI. This CDR3 contains 13 residues. Trimming cost V 7 bases and J 3 bases; bases outside gene matches: 5. The CDR3 nucleotides are TGTGCCAGCAAAACTGACAGGGACACTGAAGCTTTCTTT. This gives the protein CASKTDRDTEAFF. The full variable domain, with the rest looked up from reference TRBV2 and TRBJ1-1, is EPEVTQTPSHQVTQMGQEVILRCVPISNHLYFYWYRQILGQKVEFLVSFYNNEISEKSEIFDDQFSVERPDGSNFTLKIRSTKLEDSAMYFCASKTDRDTEAFFGQGTRLTVV.

The chain employs TRBV27 and TRBJ1-5; 7 nucleotides match TRBD1. With V trimmed by 6 bases and J by 9 bases, 5 bases remained unmatched. Germline V CDR1 and CDR2: MNHEY, SMNVEV (reference sequence). The CDR3 has 12 amino acids. CDR3: CASRSTGSPQHF. CDR3 nucleotides: TGTGCCAGCAGATCGACAGGGTCGCCCCAGCATTTT.

The gene calls are TRBV27 and TRBJ2-2; 9 bases match TRBD2. From germline, CDR1 is MNHEY and CDR2 SMNVEV (reference sequence). This CDR3 contains 16 residues. Trimming removed 2 bases from V and 2 bases from J; junction bases left unmatched: 3. The CDR3 nucleotides read TGTGCCAGCAGTTTAGCGGGAGGGTACAACACCGGGGAGCTGTTTTTT. Translated: CASSLAGGYNTGELFF.

J is TRBJ1-1 and V is TRBV28; D remains unclear. Germline-derived CDR1 and CDR2 are MDHEN and SYDVKM. V dropped 8 bases and J dropped 0 bases, with 10 bases sitting between them. This CDR3 has 13 amino acids. The CDR3 is CASRTRVNTEAFF. In DNA form, the CDR3 reads TGTGCCAGCCGTACCCGGGTGAACACTGAAGCTTTCTTT.

In its sample, this clone was seen once. The V call is TRBV7-9, the J call TRBJ2-5; 7 bases line up with TRBD2. The DNA matches TRBJ2-7 better at its end, which makes the J call doubtful. Germline V gene lookup returns CDR1 SEHNR and CDR2 FQNEAQ (reference sequence). The CDR3 totals 16 residues. The CDR3 spells CASSAVLGSGSYEQYF. The CDR3 region has the DNA TGTGCCAGCAGCGCAGTGTTGGGTAGCGGGTCCTACGAGCAGTACTTC.

The chain carries TRBV9 and TRBJ2-1; the D gene is possibly TRBD2 (6 bases). The V and J ends lost 3 bases and 3 bases respectively, with 10 bases between them. Per the germline V gene, CDR1 is SGDLS and CDR2 is YYNGEE. The CDR3 has 14 amino acids. The CDR3 DNA reads as TGTGCCAGCAGCGGCGCGGGATTCTACAATGAGCAGTTCTTC. Translated: CASSGAGFYNEQFF.

V usage is TRBV4-1 and J usage is TRBJ1-5, with D maybe TRBD1 (6 bases). Between the trimmed V and J ends, which lost 2 bases and 0 bases, there was a span of 11 bases. The CDR3 totals 16 residues. Germline V gene sequence: CDR1 MGHRA, CDR2 YSYEKL. CDR3 coding DNA: TGCGCCAGCAGCCAAAGACAGGTCGTTAGCAATCAGCCCCAGCATTTT. Translating gives CASSQRQVVSNQPQHF.

V usage is TRBV5-4 and J usage is TRBJ2-5, with D tentatively TRBD2 (5 bases). Matching the DNA end better, TRBJ2-7 makes the J call doubtful. The CDR3 spans 15 residues. Germline CDR1 is SGHNT and CDR2 is YYREEE (reference sequence). The CDR3 coding sequence is TGTGCCAGCAGCCCGGAGGCGGGTCTTCCTCTCGAGCAGTACTTC. Translated, it gives CASSPEAGLPLEQYF.

This chain links TRBV13 with TRBJ2-2, with 9 bases that match TRBD1. The junction had 2 bases not matched to a gene; V was cut back by 0 bases and J by 6 bases. CDR3 size: 15 residues. Looked up from germline, CDR1 is PRHDT and CDR2 is FYEKMQ (reference sequence). CDR3 sequence reads: CASSLGQGAAGELFF. CDR3 nucleotides: TGTGCCAGCAGCTTAGGACAGGGGGCGGCCGGGGAGCTGTTTTTT.

V is TRBV2 and J is TRBJ2-5, with 12 bases fitting TRBD2. The J call may be faulty, since TRBJ2-7 better matches the DNA end. From germline, CDR1 is SNHLY and CDR2 FYNNEI. This CDR3 is built from 14 residues. The CDR3 protein is CATTTSGSAYEQYF. In DNA form, the CDR3 reads TGTGCCACCACGACTAGCGGGAGCGCATACGAGCAGTACTTC.

The chain couples TRBV5-1 to TRBJ2-2; D is unresolved. This CDR3 comprises 16 residues. Germline V gene lookup returns CDR1 SGHRS and CDR2 YFSETQ. Trimming pared 1 base from V and 0 bases from J, leaving 10 bases between. CDR3 sequence reads: CASSLKFGANTGELFF. The CDR3 coding sequence is TGCGCCAGCAGCTTGAAGTTTGGAGCGAACACCGGGGAGCTGTTTTTT.

This clone was detected only a few times. This rearrangement joins TRBV7-8 to TRBJ2-5; 7 nucleotides line up with TRBD1. The better agreement between TRBJ2-7 and the DNA end casts doubt on the J call. The CDR3 totals 13 residues. In germline, CDR1 is SGHVS, CDR2 FQNEAQ. The CDR3 sequence: CASSYDRVLEQYF. The CDR3 DNA follows: TGTGCCAGCAGCTACGACAGGGTACTCGAGCAGTACTTC.

The rearrangement joins TRBV29-1 to TRBJ1-1; 7 nucleotides align to TRBD1. There are 14 residues in the CDR3. The germline V gene encodes CDR1 SQVTM and CDR2 ANQGSEA. V was clipped by 6 bases and J by 1 base; unmatched bases: 8. The CDR3 DNA reads TGCAGCGTGAGGGGGCTAGGGTCGAACACTGAAGCTTTCTTT. The encoded protein is CSVRGLGSNTEAFF.

The CDR3 region has the DNA TGCGCCAGCAGCCGAAGAATCGGGTGGGAGGCTGAAGCTTTCTTT. It codes for CASSRRIGWEAEAFF. The chain employs TRBV4-1 and TRBJ1-1; D not resolved. This CDR3 has 15 amino acids. V was pared by 4 bases and J by 6 bases, with 18 bases between. CDR1 MGHRA and CDR2 YSYEKL come from the germline V gene.

V is TRBV13 and J is TRBJ2-1, with TRBD2 matching over 12 bases. The length of the CDR3 is 16 residues. Germline V gene sequence: CDR1 PRHDT, CDR2 FYEKMQ (reference sequence). V was clipped by 5 bases and J by 9 bases; unmatched bases: 11. CDR3 in amino acids: CASSPRLAGVPGEQFF. Here the CDR3 DNA reads TGTGCCAGCAGCCCCCGACTAGCGGGGGTCCCAGGTGAGCAGTTCTTC.